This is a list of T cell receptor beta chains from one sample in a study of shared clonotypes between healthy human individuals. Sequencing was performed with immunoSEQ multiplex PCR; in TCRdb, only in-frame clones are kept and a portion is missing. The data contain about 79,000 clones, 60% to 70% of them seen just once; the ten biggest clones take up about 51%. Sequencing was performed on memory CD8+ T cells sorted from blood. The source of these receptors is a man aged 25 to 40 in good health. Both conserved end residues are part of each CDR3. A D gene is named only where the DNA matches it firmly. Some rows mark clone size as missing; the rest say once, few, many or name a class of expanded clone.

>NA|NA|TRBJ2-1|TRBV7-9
TGTGCCAGCAGCCTCTCGACAGGTCAGAGCTCCTACAATGAGCAGTTCTTC
CASSLSTGQSSYNEQFF
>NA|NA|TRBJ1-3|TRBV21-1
TGTGCCAGCAGCAAATCTCGCTCTTTATCTGGAAACACCATATATTTT
CASSKSRSLSGNTIYF
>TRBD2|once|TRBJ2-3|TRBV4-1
TGCGCCAGCAGCCAAGAGTCACTAGCGGGGTCGACAGATACGCAGTATTTT
CASSQESLAGSTDTQYF
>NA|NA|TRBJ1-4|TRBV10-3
TGTGCCATCAGTGAGTCTAAACAGGGTGTTGAAAAACTGTTTTTT
CAISESKQGVEKLFF
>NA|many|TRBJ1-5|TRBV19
TGTGCCACCGACGGGGGGGGGAATCAGCCCCAGCATTTT
CATDGGGNQPQHF
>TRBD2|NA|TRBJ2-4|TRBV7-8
TGTGCCAGCAGCAGGACTAGCAGAAAAGCCAAAAACATTCAGTACTTC
CASSRTSRKAKNIQYF
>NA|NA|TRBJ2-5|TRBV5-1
TGCGCCAGCAGCTTCGCCGGGATTTTGGAGACCCAGTACTTC
CASSFAGILETQYF
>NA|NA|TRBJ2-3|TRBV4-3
TGCGCCAGCAGCCGTGACAGGATAGGATCAGATACGCAGTATTTT
CASSRDRIGSDTQYF
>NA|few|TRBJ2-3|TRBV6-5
TGTGCCAGCAGTTACTCGGTCACAGATACGCAGTATTTT
CASSYSVTDTQYF
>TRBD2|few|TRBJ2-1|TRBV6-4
TGTGCCAGCAGTGGAGCGGGACCAACAAATGAGCAGTTCTTC
CASSGAGPTNEQFF
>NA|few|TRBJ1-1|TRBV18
TGTGCCAGCTCACCACCGGGAAGGGGGGGGATGAACACTGAAGCTTTCTTT
CASSPPGRGGMNTEAFF
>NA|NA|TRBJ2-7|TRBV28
TGTGCCAGCAGCACAACTTCCTACGAGCAGTACTTC
CASSTTSYEQYF
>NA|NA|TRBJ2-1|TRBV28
TGTGCCAGCAGTTTGGTAGGGGTGATCAATGAGCAGTTCTTC
CASSLVGVINEQFF
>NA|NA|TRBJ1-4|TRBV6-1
TGTGCCAGCAGTGGGGTCAGGGGCCGTGAAAAACTGTTTTTT
CASSGVRGREKLFF
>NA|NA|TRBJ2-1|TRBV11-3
TGTGCCAGCAGCCGTCGGGGCTCCTACAATGAGCAGTTCTTC
CASSRRGSYNEQFF
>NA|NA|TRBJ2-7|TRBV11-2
TGTGCCAGCAGCTTAGTAGTCTACGAGCAGTACTTC
CASSLVVYEQYF
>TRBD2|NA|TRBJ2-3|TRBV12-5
TGTGCTAGTGGTTTGGGTAGCGGGAGTACAGATACGCAGTATTTT
CASGLGSGSTDTQYF
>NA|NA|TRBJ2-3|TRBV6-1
TGTGCCAGCAGAGAGGGGATAGGCACAGATACGCAGTATTTT
CASREGIGTDTQYF
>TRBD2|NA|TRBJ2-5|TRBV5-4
TGTGCCAGCAGCTCCCCAGCGGGACTGAATTTTCAAGAGACCCAGTACTTC
CASSSPAGLNFQETQYF
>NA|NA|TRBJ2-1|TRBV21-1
TGTGCCAGCAGCTTTCGGAGACGACTTGCGGGAGGAGGTGAGCAGTTCTTC
CASSFRRRLAGGGEQFF
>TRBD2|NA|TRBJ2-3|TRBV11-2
TGTGCCAGCAGCCCAGCGGGATGGGGAGATACGCAGTATTTT
CASSPAGWGDTQYF
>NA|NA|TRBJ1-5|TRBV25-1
TGTGCCAGCAGTCAAGGGAATAGCAATCAGCCCCAGCATTTT
CASSQGNSNQPQHF
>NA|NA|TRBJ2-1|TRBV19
TGTGCCAGTAGTATTTGGGGGAGCGCCGGCAATGAGCAGTTCTTC
CASSIWGSAGNEQFF
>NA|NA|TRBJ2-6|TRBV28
TGTGCCAGCAGGGGACTGTCGGGGGCCAACGTCCTGACTTTC
CASRGLSGANVLTF
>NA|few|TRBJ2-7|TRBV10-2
TGCGCCAGCAGTCTCGACAGCTACGAGCAGTACTTC
CASSLDSYEQYF
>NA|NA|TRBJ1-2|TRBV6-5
TGTGCCAGCAGTTACATCGGCAGGGCTAACTATGGCTACACCTTC
CASSYIGRANYGYTF
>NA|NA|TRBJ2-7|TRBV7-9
TGTGCCAGCGGGGGGCTAGTCCACTACGAGCAGTACTTC
CASGGLVHYEQYF
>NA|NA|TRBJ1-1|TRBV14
TGTGCCAGCAGCCAGGCAGGGGCCCTGAACACTGAAGCTTTCTTT
CASSQAGALNTEAFF
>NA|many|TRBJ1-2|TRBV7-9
TGTGCCAGCAGCCCTAGGGGGACTAACTATGGCTACACCTTC
CASSPRGTNYGYTF
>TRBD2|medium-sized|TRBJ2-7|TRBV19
TGTGCCAGTAGTCTTGATAGCGGGAGGAGCGAGCAGTACTTC
CASSLDSGRSEQYF
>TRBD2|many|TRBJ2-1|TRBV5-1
TGCGCCAGCAGCTTGATCGGACTAGTCCCCACCTCGGGGGGCTCCTACAATGAGCAGTTCTTC
CASSLIGLVPTSGGSYNEQFF
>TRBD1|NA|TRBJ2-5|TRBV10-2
TGCGCCAGCAGCGACGGACAGGCCCAAGAGACCCAGTACTTC
CASSDGQAQETQYF
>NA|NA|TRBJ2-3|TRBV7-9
TGTGCCAGCAGGTCGGATCGGCATACGCAGTATTTT
CASRSDRHTQYF
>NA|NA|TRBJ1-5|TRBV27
TGTGCCAGCAGTTCTAGCCGGGGGGCAGGCTCGGTACAGCCCCAGCATTTT
CASSSSRGAGSVQPQHF
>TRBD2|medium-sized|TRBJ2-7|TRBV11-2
TGTGCCAGCAGCCCTAGCGGGAGGACCTACGAGCAGTACTTC
CASSPSGRTYEQYF
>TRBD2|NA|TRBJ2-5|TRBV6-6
TGTGCCAGCACCAAGACTAGCGGGATGTCAGAGACCCAGTACTTC
CASTKTSGMSETQYF
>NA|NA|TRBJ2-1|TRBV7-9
TGTGCCAGCAGCTTAAACCCCGGGCTTGAGCAGTTCTTC
CASSLNPGLEQFF
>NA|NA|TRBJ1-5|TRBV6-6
TGTGCCAGCACCCGGAGGGGCCAGCCCCAGCATTTT
CASTRRGQPQHF
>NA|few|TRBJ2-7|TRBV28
TGTGCCAGCAGTCCTCCGACCTACGAGCAGTACTTC
CASSPPTYEQYF
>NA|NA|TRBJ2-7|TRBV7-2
TGTGCCAGCAGCTTAGAGCCCCGAGCTAATTTCTACGAGCAGTACTTC
CASSLEPRANFYEQYF
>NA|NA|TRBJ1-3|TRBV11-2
TGTGCCAGCAGCCCCGATCCGGGGGGGTTCAGAAACACCATATATTTT
CASSPDPGGFRNTIYF
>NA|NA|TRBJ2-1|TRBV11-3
TGTGCCAGCAGCCGTGAGAGGGGAAGCTCCTACAATGAGCAGTTCTTC
CASSRERGSSYNEQFF